Listed here are 22 T cell receptor beta chains from one sample, sequenced in a study of T cell responses to AZD1222 COVID-19 vaccine. Assay used: immunoSEQ multiplex PCR; TCRdb lists only in-frame clones, some missing. The table shows around 150,000 clones, with around 89% occurring only once. Here the sequenced sample was peripheral blood, taken 28 days after the second AZD1222 dose. The receptor source for this set is an adult who received the AZD1222 COVID-19 vaccine.

The CDR3 here is CASSLGVGTQYF. The CDR3, as DNA: TGTGCCAGCAGCTTAGGTGTAGGTACGCAGTATTTT. This sequence joins TRBV7-9 and TRBJ2-3; D is undetermined. The CDR3 has 12 amino acids. V lost 1 base and J 8 bases, leaving 7 bases between the germline ends. CDR1 is SEHNR and CDR2 is FQNEAQ in the germline V gene (reference sequence).

V and J are TRBV6-1 and TRBJ1-1, with D perhaps matching TRBD1 (5 bases). Germline V gene sequence: CDR1 MNHNS, CDR2 SASEGT. V lost 1 base and J 2 bases, leaving 14 bases between the germline ends. The length of the CDR3 is 16 residues. The CDR3 protein is CASSEGPGGVNTEAFF. The CDR3 nucleotides read TGTGCCAGCAGTGAAGGACCGGGGGGGGTCAACACTGAAGCTTTCTTT.

The chain has TRBV29-1 and TRBJ1-1, with D possibly TRBD1 on 5 matching bases. The CDR3 consists of 14 residues. Between the trimmed V and J ends, which lost 4 bases and 1 base, there was a span of 13 bases. The germline V gene encodes CDR1 SQVTM and CDR2 ANQGSEA. The CDR3 DNA is TGCAGCGTTGCCCTCAGGGTAGGGAACACTGAAGCTTTCTTT. Encoded protein: CSVALRVGNTEAFF.

The V call is TRBV12-5, the J call TRBJ1-5, with a tentative D call TRBD1 (6 bases). The CDR3 has 16 amino acids. Germline CDR1 reads LGHNT; CDR2 reads FRNRAP. Trimming left V 6 bases short and J 2 bases short, with 17 bases between. In DNA, the CDR3 is TGTGCTAGTGGACTGCACAGGGATACGGGCAATCAGCCCCAGCATTTT. Protein sequence: CASGLHRDTGNQPQHF.

The CDR3 DNA follows: TGTGCCTGGAGTGTACACCAGCTCGGCAATCAGCCCCAGCATTTT. Encoded protein: CAWSVHQLGNQPQHF. The genes are TRBV30 and TRBJ1-5; D is unresolved. Germline values: CDR1 GTSNPN, CDR2 SVGIG (reference sequence). This CDR3 comprises 15 residues. V was trimmed by 0 bases and J by 2 bases, leaving 11 bases between them.

The chain joins TRBV2 to TRBJ1-5, with a possible D match to TRBD1 (6 bases). V gave up 3 bases and J gave up 4 bases, with 13 bases separating them. Germline V CDR1 and CDR2: SNHLY, FYNNEI. This CDR3 is built from 15 residues. For the CDR3, the DNA is TGTGCCAGCAGTGAGGCAAAACAGGGAAATCAGCCCCAGCATTTT. Its translation: CASSEAKQGNQPQHF. Supplemented by reference TRBV2 and TRBJ1-5, the full variable domain reads EPEVTQTPSHQVTQMGQEVILRCVPISNHLYFYWYRQILGQKVEFLVSFYNNEISEKSEIFDDQFSVERPDGSNFTLKIRSTKLEDSAMYFCASSEAKQGNQPQHFGDGTRLSIL.

The chain recombines TRBV7-9 with TRBJ2-2, with 10 bases identical to TRBD2. The ends lost 4 bases at V and 0 bases at J; junction bases unmatched: 5. Germline-derived CDR1 and CDR2 are SEHNR and FQNEAQ (reference sequence). CDR3 length: 17 residues. CDR3 residues: CASSSWTSGPNTGELFF. CDR3 nucleotides: TGTGCCAGCAGCTCCTGGACTAGCGGACCGAACACCGGGGAGCTGTTTTTT.

This clone turned up a few times. The chain is built from TRBV7-9 and TRBJ2-2; the D call may be TRBD1 or TRBD2 (6 bases each). CDR3 length: 14 amino acids. Germline loops: CDR1 SEHNR, CDR2 FQNEAQ (reference sequence). Trimming removed 8 bases from V and 5 bases from J, with 15 bases in between. CDR3 sequence (DNA): TGTGCCAGCCGGAGGGGGGCTCCTACCGGGGAGCTGTTTTTT. It specifies CASRRGAPTGELFF.

The chain recombines TRBV30 with TRBJ1-4; D uncertain. The CDR3 loop spans 15 amino acids. Germline V gene data show CDR1 as GTSNPN and CDR2 as SVGIG (reference sequence). V gave up 0 bases and J gave up 3 bases, with 11 bases separating them. CDR3 sequence reads: CAWSVLPLSNEKLFF. CDR3 nucleotide sequence: TGTGCCTGGAGTGTACTGCCGCTTTCTAATGAAAAACTGTTTTTT.

The V and J genes are TRBV5-1 and TRBJ1-2; tentatively, D is TRBD1 (6 bases). CDR1 is SGHRS and CDR2 is YFSETQ in the germline V gene. With 1 base removed from V and 6 bases from J, the gap between germline ends came to 16 bases. The CDR3 sequence is 15 residues long. CDR3 sequence reads: CASSLYPGAGDGYTF. CDR3 coding DNA: TGCGCCAGCAGCTTGTACCCGGGGGCGGGTGATGGCTACACCTTC.

The chain couples TRBV10-3 to TRBJ2-5, with unresolved D. Between the trimmed V and J ends, which lost 8 bases and 1 base, there was a span of 5 bases. The CDR3 loop spans 11 amino acids. The germline gives CDR1 ENHRY, CDR2 SYGVKD. The CDR3 reads CAIGIQETQYF. Written as DNA, the CDR3 is TGTGCCATCGGTATCCAAGAGACCCAGTACTTC.

V usage is TRBV6-5 and J usage is TRBJ1-5; a possible D gene is TRBD1 (5 bases). The V end was cut by 8 bases, the J end by 9 bases, with 17 bases between. This CDR3 is built from 13 residues. Germline values: CDR1 MNHEY, CDR2 SVGAGI. The CDR3 sequence is CASGPGFTGPQHF. The CDR3 DNA follows: TGTGCCAGCGGACCAGGGTTTACGGGGCCCCAGCATTTT.

This chain's CDR3 is CATSRGRDVTDTQYF. The CDR3 region has the DNA TGTGCCACCAGCAGAGGCCGAGATGTCACAGATACGCAGTATTTT. The chain employs TRBV15 and TRBJ2-3; no clear D. The germline V and J ends were trimmed by 1 base and 2 bases, with 10 bases remaining between them. In germline, CDR1 is LNHNV, CDR2 YYDKDF (reference sequence). CDR3 length: 15 amino acids. Drawing the rest from reference TRBV15 and TRBJ2-3, the complete variable domain is DAMVIQNPRYQVTQFGKPVTLSCSQTLNHNVMYWYQQKSSQAPKLLFHYYDKDFNNEADTPDNFQSRRPNTSFCFLDIRSPGLGDTAMYLCATSRGRDVTDTQYFGPGTRLTVL.

This chain connects TRBV6-6 to TRBJ1-1; D uncertain. The CDR3 has 12 residues. Germline V gene sequence: CDR1 MNHNY, CDR2 SVGAGI (reference sequence). Trimming pared 5 bases from V and 7 bases from J, leaving 11 bases between. The CDR3 DNA reads as TGTGCCAGCAGTGACACGAAAAATGAAGCTTTCTTT. Residues: CASSDTKNEAFF.

CDR3 in amino acids: CASSLGDLIFEKLFF. The DNA of the CDR3 is TGTGCCAGCAGCTTAGGGGATTTAATCTTTGAAAAACTGTTTTTT. The chain has TRBV7-8 and TRBJ1-4; D not resolved. Trimming removed 1 base from V and 7 bases from J, with 13 bases in between. This CDR3 is built from 15 residues. Germline CDR1 reads SGHVS; CDR2 reads FQNEAQ.

The chain combines TRBV7-9 with TRBJ2-7; D not resolved. This CDR3 spans 12 amino acids. CDR1 SEHNR and CDR2 FQNEAQ come from the germline V gene (reference sequence). Trimming took 5 bases from V and 3 from J, leaving 8 bases between them. This CDR3 reads CASSPRDYEQYF. The CDR3, as DNA: TGTGCCAGCAGCCCTAGAGACTACGAGCAGTACTTC.

V is TRBV4-3 and J is TRBJ2-7; weak D call: TRBD1 (5 bases). The ends were cut back, 0 bases at V and 2 bases at J, with 20 bases in the middle. The CDR3 covers 18 residues. Germline V gene lookup returns CDR1 LGHNA and CDR2 YSLEER. This CDR3 reads CASSQDRPRKGLTYEQYF. DNA for the CDR3: TGCGCCAGCAGCCAAGATCGTCCCCGAAAGGGGCTAACCTACGAGCAGTACTTC.

The genes are TRBV15 and TRBJ2-5; 8 positions match TRBD2. CDR3 length: 12 residues. Germline loops: CDR1 LNHNV, CDR2 YYDKDF (reference sequence). V lost 1 base and J lost 9; bases outside the gene matches: 1. Here the CDR3 DNA reads TGTGCCACCAGCAGAGCGGGGGGGGCCCAGTACTTC. Translating it yields CATSRAGGAQYF.

This chain connects TRBV5-6 to TRBJ1-5; 8 nucleotides align to TRBD1. CDR3 length: 14 amino acids. Germline V gene sequence: CDR1 SGHDT, CDR2 YYEEEE. J was trimmed by 3 bases and V by 4 bases; bases with no gene match: 3. The CDR3 DNA is TGTGCCAGCAGCCGGACAGGGCACAATCAGCCCCAGCATTTT. Encoded protein: CASSRTGHNQPQHF.

CDR3 in amino acids: CASSQGQGFLEQYF. CDR3 bases: TGTGCCAGCTCCCAAGGACAGGGATTTCTGGAGCAGTACTTC. The V and J genes are TRBV2 and TRBJ2-7, with 8 positions matching TRBD1. Germline CDR1 SNHLY, CDR2 FYNNEI. V lost 8 bases to trimming and J lost 7 bases; unmatched junction nucleotides: 13. This CDR3 comprises 14 residues.

The chain combines TRBV5-5 with TRBJ2-7; D might be TRBD2 (7 bases). V shed 6 bases and J shed 6 bases, with 13 bases lying between them. Germline CDR1 SGHKS, CDR2 YYEKEE (reference sequence). This CDR3 is built from 12 residues. CDR3: CASNRGGPEQYF. CDR3 bases: TGTGCCAGCAATAGGGGGGGACCCGAGCAGTACTTC.

The V gene is TRBV11-2, the J gene TRBJ2-6; D may be TRBD1 (7 bases). The CDR3 contains 18 residues. The germline V gene has CDR1 SGHAT and CDR2 FQNNGV. Trimming cost V 0 bases and J 1 base, with 13 bases left between them. The CDR3 loop reads CASSLDPRGRSGANVLTF. The CDR3 bases are TGTGCCAGCAGCTTAGACCCCAGGGGGAGGTCTGGGGCCAACGTCCTGACTTTC.